A selection of T cell receptor beta chains follows, all from one sample in a study of graft-versus-host responses after intestinal transplantation. The assay was immunoSEQ multiplex PCR, and TCRdb's table has in-frame clones only and misses some. The sample has 45,000 to 55,000 clones, roughly 89% seen once. Source: PBMCs, taken roughly 660 days after intestinal transplant. The receptors here all came from a human patient who received an intestinal transplant, so some T cells may come from the graft donor. The CDR3 runs from the conserved cysteine through the conserved F or W. D genes are given only for firm matches. Clone size is stated in some rows and not others, as once, few, many or a class when expanded.

j_call: TRBJ2-3
d_call: TRBD1
clone_size: once
v_call: TRBV18
cdr3_nt: TGTGCCAGCTCACCACTCCCAAATGGACAGGGCTATTTT
cdr3_aa: CASSPLPNGQGYF

j_call: TRBJ1-2
d_call: NA
clone_size: NA
v_call: TRBV29-1
cdr3_nt: TGCAGCGTTGAATCCCTGACAGCCCCCGTCGGTGGCTACACCTTC
cdr3_aa: CSVESLTAPVGGYTF

j_call: TRBJ1-2
d_call: NA
clone_size: NA
v_call: TRBV4-1
cdr3_nt: TGCGCCAGCAGCCAAGATCGTGACGGTCGGATACACTACACCTTC
cdr3_aa: CASSQDRDGRIHYTF

j_call: TRBJ1-5
d_call: TRBD1
clone_size: NA
v_call: TRBV18
cdr3_nt: TGTGCCAGCTCGGCCGGGACAGGGAACAATCAGCCCCAGCATTTT
cdr3_aa: CASSAGTGNNQPQHF

j_call: TRBJ1-2
d_call: NA
clone_size: NA
v_call: TRBV29-1
cdr3_nt: TGCAGCGTCAGGGGTGATGGCTACACCTTC
cdr3_aa: CSVRGDGYTF

j_call: TRBJ1-3
d_call: TRBD1
clone_size: NA
v_call: TRBV5-1
cdr3_nt: TGCGCCAGCAGCTCCGGGACAGGGTACTCTGGAAACACCATATATTTT
cdr3_aa: CASSSGTGYSGNTIYF

j_call: TRBJ2-5
d_call: TRBD2
clone_size: NA
v_call: TRBV6-1
cdr3_nt: TGTGCCAGCAGTCGACTAGCGGGGGGGCAAGAGACCCAGTACTTC
cdr3_aa: CASSRLAGGQETQYF

j_call: TRBJ2-2
d_call: NA
clone_size: NA
v_call: TRBV27
cdr3_nt: TGTGCCAGCAGTTGGCGTACGGTGAACACCGGGGAGCTGTTTTTT
cdr3_aa: CASSWRTVNTGELFF

j_call: TRBJ1-2
d_call: TRBD1
clone_size: once
v_call: TRBV28
cdr3_nt: TGTGCCAGCAAGACAGGGAGCTATGGCTACACCTTC
cdr3_aa: CASKTGSYGYTF

j_call: TRBJ1-1
d_call: NA
clone_size: NA
v_call: TRBV5-5
cdr3_nt: TGTGCCAGCAGCTTGTCCAGTAACACTGAAGCTTTCTTT
cdr3_aa: CASSLSSNTEAFF